This entry lists 20 T cell receptor beta chains sequenced from one sample in a study of blood T cell repertoires in COVID-19. Assay: immunoSEQ multiplex PCR; the TCRdb copy retains only in-frame clones and omits some. The repertoire holds 210,000 or so clones, with about 82% as singletons. Material for sequencing was peripheral blood. These receptors were taken from a man in his fifties or sixties with COVID-19, enrolled during active disease.

This chain joins TRBV11-2 and TRBJ2-2; TRBD1 is a possible D gene (5 bases). The germline CDR1 and CDR2 sequences are SGHAT and FQNNGV. The CDR3 spans 15 residues. V gave up 4 bases and J gave up 1 base, with 10 bases separating them. The CDR3 DNA follows: TGTGCCAGCAGCTACCAGACAGTGAACACCGGGGAGCTGTTTTTT. It specifies CASSYQTVNTGELFF.

As to this clone: A junction boundary mismatches the germline segment, possibly from a read error. The CDR3 is CASSHSGLAGAF. The DNA for the CDR3 is TGTGCCAGCTCACACTCAGGACTAGCGGGGGCCTTC. The rearrangement joins TRBV18 to TRBJ2-4; 13 bases are a match to TRBD2. This CDR3 contains 12 residues. CDR1 is KGHSH and CDR2 is LQKENI in the germline V gene.

CDR3 protein: CASSPGRGGVGDTQYF. DNA of the CDR3: TGTGCCAGCTCTCCCGGTAGGGGGGGCGTTGGAGATACGCAGTATTTT. V and J are TRBV18 and TRBJ2-3; weak D call: TRBD2 (7 bases). The V gene's germline CDR1 is KGHSH and CDR2 LQKENI. This CDR3 spans 16 amino acids. The V end was cut by 6 bases, the J end by 5 bases, with 21 bases between.

The chain employs TRBV4-1 and TRBJ2-7, with no clear D. The germline V gene encodes CDR1 MGHRA and CDR2 YSYEKL. Trimming took off 3 bases at V and 4 bases at J, with 10 bases between the two ends. This CDR3 is 13 amino acids long. CDR3 residues: CASSQVGGYEQYF. CDR3 bases: TGCGCCAGCAGCCAGGTTGGCGGTTACGAGCAGTACTTC.

The CDR3 region is CAPPLYTGTLRPQHF. The CDR3 DNA reads as TGTGCCCCCCCCTTGTATACAGGCACCCTGAGGCCCCAGCATTTT. The chain carries TRBV27 and TRBJ1-5; possible D gene TRBD1, 5 bases. Trimming cost V 11 bases and J 9 bases, with 26 bases left between them. The CDR3 is 15 amino acids. Germline CDR1 and CDR2: MNHEY and SMNVEV (reference sequence).

This clone was picked up one time. J is TRBJ1-2 and V is TRBV7-2; TRBD1 might be the D (5 bases). Trimming removed 1 base at V and 8 bases at J, with 14 bases between. The CDR3 totals 14 residues. Germline CDR1 and CDR2: SGHTA and FQGNSA. This CDR3 is CASSLVTGTEGYTF. The CDR3 region has the DNA TGTGCCAGCAGCTTAGTAACCGGGACTGAAGGCTACACCTTC.

The chain is built from TRBV4-2 and TRBJ2-2; 7 positions agree with TRBD1. This CDR3 is 16 amino acids long. V lost 4 bases and J lost 5; bases outside the gene matches: 10. Germline V gives CDR1 LGHNA, CDR2 YNFKEQ. CDR3 in DNA: TGTGCCAGCAGCCTGACAGGGAGATTGCGGACCGGGGAGCTGTTTTTT. Amino acid sequence: CASSLTGRLRTGELFF.

The genes are TRBV5-1 and TRBJ2-7; 7 positions agree with TRBD1. In germline, CDR1 is SGHRS, CDR2 YFSETQ. The CDR3 extends over 16 amino acids. V trimming: 0 bases; J trimming: 2 bases; junction bases outside the gene matches: 8. CDR3 amino acids: CASSLDPGTATYEQYF. DNA for the CDR3: TGCGCCAGCAGCTTGGACCCCGGGACAGCAACCTACGAGCAGTACTTC.

This clone was detected only once. V usage is TRBV28 and J usage is TRBJ1-2; no firm D call. The CDR3 extends over 13 amino acids. The V end was cut by 2 bases, the J end by 4 bases, with 8 bases between. Germline values: CDR1 MDHEN, CDR2 SYDVKM. The CDR3 region has the DNA TGTGCCAGCAGTTTAACATATCCCTATGGCTACACCTTC. It encodes CASSLTYPYGYTF.

The chain couples TRBV4-1 to TRBJ2-1, with a possible D match to TRBD2 (7 bases). V dropped 0 bases and J dropped 0 bases, with 12 bases sitting between them. This CDR3 contains 17 residues. The germline CDR1 and CDR2 sequences are MGHRA and YSYEKL. CDR3 sequence: CASSQDWGGISYNEQFF. The CDR3 bases are TGCGCCAGCAGCCAAGATTGGGGGGGCATCTCCTACAATGAGCAGTTCTTC.

The CDR3 region is CATLRGRSGGYTF. Written as DNA, the CDR3 is TGTGCCACCCTCAGGGGGCGGTCTGGGGGCTACACCTTC. The chain carries TRBV2 and TRBJ1-2; 8 bases fit TRBD1. Germline V CDR1 and CDR2: SNHLY, FYNNEI. The CDR3 contains 13 residues. With 10 bases clipped from V and 8 bases from J, the junction kept 12 bases outside the gene matches.

V is TRBV5-4 and J is TRBJ1-4, with TRBD1 as a possible D gene (5 bases). The CDR3 is 14 amino acids. Germline loops: CDR1 SGHNT, CDR2 YYREEE (reference sequence). V lost 4 bases to trimming and J lost 6 bases, with 13 bases between them. The CDR3 coding sequence is TGTGCCAGCAGCCGCGGGGCCGAGGATGAAAAACTGTTTTTT. This sequence encodes CASSRGAEDEKLFF.

The V gene is TRBV5-8, the J gene TRBJ2-3; D perhaps matches TRBD2 (5 bases). Germline V gene sequence: CDR1 SGHTS, CDR2 YDEGEE. This CDR3 is built from 16 residues. V was pared by 2 bases and J by 5 bases, with 18 bases between. The DNA for the CDR3 is TGTGCCAGCAGCTTCGGGGTAAAGGGAATGGGAGATACGCAGTATTTT. Its translation: CASSFGVKGMGDTQYF.

CDR3 loop: CASSLDRGNNEQFF. In DNA form, the CDR3 reads TGCGCCAGCAGCTTAGACAGGGGGAACAATGAGCAGTTCTTC. This chain links TRBV5-1 with TRBJ2-1, with 9 bases aligning to TRBD1. CDR1 and CDR2 from the germline V gene are SGHRS and YFSETQ. The CDR3 spans 14 residues. With V trimmed by 2 bases and J by 5 bases, 2 bases remained unmatched.

CDR3 in amino acids: CAISEPGTSGDTQYF. The CDR3 DNA is TGTGCCATCAGTGAGCCCGGGACTAGCGGCGATACGCAGTATTTT. The gene calls are TRBV10-3 and TRBJ2-3; TRBD2 matches at 11 bases. Trimming removed 2 bases from V and 6 bases from J; junction bases left unmatched: 4. The germline CDR1 and CDR2 sequences are ENHRY and SYGVKD. This CDR3 contains 15 residues.

The genes are TRBV7-8 and TRBJ2-7; 7 bases align to TRBD1. The CDR3 has 17 amino acids. V shed 6 bases, J shed 0 bases, and the junction held 14 bases outside the gene matches. The germline CDR1 and CDR2 sequences are SGHVS and FQNEAQ. CDR3 DNA sequence: TGTGCCAGCAGGCGAAAGGACAGGACGGGTGGCTCCTACGAGCAGTACTTC. Its protein is CASRRKDRTGGSYEQYF.

The rearrangement uses TRBV9 and TRBJ1-5; D remains ambiguous. Trimming shortened V by 0 bases and J by 4 bases, and 11 bases separated the two germline ends. In germline, CDR1 is SGDLS, CDR2 YYNGEE. The CDR3 consists of 15 residues. CDR3 region: CASSVEHMRNQPQHF. The CDR3 DNA sequence: TGTGCCAGCAGCGTAGAACACATGAGGAATCAGCCCCAGCATTTT.

This sequence joins TRBV2 and TRBJ2-3; maybe TRBD2 (6 bases). Per germline, CDR1 SNHLY and CDR2 FYNNEI. The V end was cut by 4 bases, the J end by 2 bases, with 10 bases between. This CDR3 contains 14 residues. The CDR3 loop is CASSVGLTTDTQYF. CDR3 DNA sequence: TGTGCCAGCAGTGTTGGACTAACCACAGATACGCAGTATTTT.

This clone is a singleton in its sample. The gene calls are TRBV27 and TRBJ1-2, with 8 bases fitting TRBD1. CDR3 size: 13 residues. Germline V gives CDR1 MNHEY, CDR2 SMNVEV (reference sequence). With V trimmed by 5 bases and J by 4 bases, 3 bases remained unmatched. DNA of the CDR3: TGTGCCAGCAGTCCCGACAGGGGCTATGGCTACACCTTC. Its translation: CASSPDRGYGYTF.

The chain combines TRBV28 with TRBJ1-5; 7 nucleotides line up with TRBD1. Trimming took 6 bases from V and 0 from J; bases not matched to a gene: 5. CDR1 and CDR2 (germline): MDHEN, SYDVKM. The CDR3 sequence is 15 residues long. CDR3 nucleotide sequence: TGTGCCAGCAGAGAACAGGGGAGTAGCAATCAGCCCCAGCATTTT. Its protein product is CASREQGSSNQPQHF. The whole variable domain, filled in from reference TRBV28 and TRBJ1-5, reads DVKVTQSSRYLVKRTGEKVFLECVQDMDHENMFWYRQDPGLGLRLIYFSYDVKMKEKGDIPEGYSVSREKKERFSLILESASTNQTSMYLCASREQGSSNQPQHFGDGTRLSIL.